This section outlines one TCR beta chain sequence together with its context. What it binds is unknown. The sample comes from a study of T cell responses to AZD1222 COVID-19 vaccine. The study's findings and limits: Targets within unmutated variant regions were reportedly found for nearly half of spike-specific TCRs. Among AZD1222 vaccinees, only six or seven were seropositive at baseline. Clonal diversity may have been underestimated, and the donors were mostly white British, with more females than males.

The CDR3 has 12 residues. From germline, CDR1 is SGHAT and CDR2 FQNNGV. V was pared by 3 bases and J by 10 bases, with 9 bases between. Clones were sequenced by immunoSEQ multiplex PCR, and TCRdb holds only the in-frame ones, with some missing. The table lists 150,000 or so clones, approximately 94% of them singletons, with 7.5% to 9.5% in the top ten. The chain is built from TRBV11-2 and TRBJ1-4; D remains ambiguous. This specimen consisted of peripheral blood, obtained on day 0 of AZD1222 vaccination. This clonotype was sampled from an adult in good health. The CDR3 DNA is TGTGCCAGCAGCTTTCTGGGCGGAAAACTGTTTTTT. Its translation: CASSFLGGKLFF.